This T cell receptor beta chain was captured by sequencing in a study of identical twins. The V end was cut by 3 bases, the J end by 2 bases, with 13 bases between. The CDR3 has 15 amino acids. Looked up from germline, CDR1 is DFQATT and CDR2 is SNEGSKA (reference sequence). One entry per CDR3 protein, called by TCRdb with MiXCR from the 5' RACE reads. The sample has 400,000 to 550,000 distinct CDR3 sequences, about 20% seen once; the top ten hold about 0.91%. This sample was shared with a second study, whose subject was T cells expressing NK-cell markers. Per that paper: Just one sequenced donor of eight was HCMV-seronegative, while seven were seropositive. In several experiments, an anti-gamma-delta TCR antibody restricted sorting to alpha-beta TCR T cells.

This sequence originates from a young woman in good health. J is TRBJ2-2 and V is TRBV20-1; D perhaps matches TRBD2 (6 bases). The sample was CD4+ T cells sorted from blood. This CDR3 reads CSASLAGSNTGELFF. The CDR3 DNA is TGCAGTGCTAGTCTCGCGGGGAGTAACACCGGGGAGCTGTTTTTT.